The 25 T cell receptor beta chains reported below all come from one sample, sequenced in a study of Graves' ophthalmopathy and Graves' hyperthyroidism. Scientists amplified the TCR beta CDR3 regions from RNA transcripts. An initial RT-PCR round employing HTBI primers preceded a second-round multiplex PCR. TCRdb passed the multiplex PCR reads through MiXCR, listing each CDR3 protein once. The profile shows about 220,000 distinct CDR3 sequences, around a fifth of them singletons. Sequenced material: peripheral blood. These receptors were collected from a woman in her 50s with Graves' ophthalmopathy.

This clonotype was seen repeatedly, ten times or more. As DNA, the CDR3 is TGTGCCAGCAGGCCGCAGGGGGGCTACAATGAGCAGTTCTTC. Translation: CASRPQGGYNEQFF. The V and J genes are TRBV6-5 and TRBJ2-1, with a possible D match to TRBD1 (7 bases). The CDR3 spans 14 residues. From germline, CDR1 is MNHEY and CDR2 SVGAGI. V lost 6 bases and J lost 3, with 12 bases in between.

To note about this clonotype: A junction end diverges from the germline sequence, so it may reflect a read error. The CDR3 DNA reads TGTCCCAGCAGCGAACAGGGTAGGGAGCAGCCCCAGCATTTT. Translation: CPSSEQGREQPQHF. The gene calls are TRBV3-1 and TRBJ1-5, with a tentative D call TRBD1 (6 bases). CDR1 and CDR2 (germline): LGHDT, YNNKEL (reference sequence). The CDR3 consists of 14 residues.

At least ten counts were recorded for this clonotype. In nucleotides, the CDR3 is TGTGCCAGCACGGCAGGGCTTATGAACACTGAAGCTTTCTTT. As protein: CASTAGLMNTEAFF. J is TRBJ1-1 and V is TRBV2; TRBD1 might be the D (5 bases). The CDR3 consists of 14 residues. V lost 7 bases and J lost 0, with 12 bases in between. Germline CDR1 is SNHLY and CDR2 is FYNNEI.

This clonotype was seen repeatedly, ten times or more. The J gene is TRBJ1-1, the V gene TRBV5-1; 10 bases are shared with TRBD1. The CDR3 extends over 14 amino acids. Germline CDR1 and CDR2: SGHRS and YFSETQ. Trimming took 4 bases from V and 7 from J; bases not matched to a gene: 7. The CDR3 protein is CASSGTTGGNEAFF. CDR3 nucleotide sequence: TGCGCCAGCAGCGGGACGACAGGGGGCAATGAAGCTTTCTTT. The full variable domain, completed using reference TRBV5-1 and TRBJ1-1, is KAGVTQTPRYLIKTRGQQVTLSCSPISGHRSVSWYQQTPGQGLQFLFEYFSETQRNKGNFPGRFSGRQFSNSRSEMNVSTLELGDSALYLCASSGTTGGNEAFFGQGTRLTVV.

The CDR3 here is CASSSGLRDQPQHF. CDR3 sequence (DNA): TGTGCCAGCAGTTCGGGACTGCGCGATCAGCCCCAGCATTTT. This rearrangement joins TRBV11-1 to TRBJ1-5, with D tentatively TRBD1 (5 bases). V lost 6 bases and J 5 bases, leaving 14 bases between the germline ends. This CDR3 spans 14 amino acids. Per the germline V gene, CDR1 is SGHAT and CDR2 is FQDESV (reference sequence).

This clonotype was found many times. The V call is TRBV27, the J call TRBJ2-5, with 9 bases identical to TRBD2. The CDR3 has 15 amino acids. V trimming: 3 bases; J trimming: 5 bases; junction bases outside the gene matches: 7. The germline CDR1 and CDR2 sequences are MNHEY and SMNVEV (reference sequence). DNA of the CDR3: TGTGCCAGCAGTTTCTCGCGGGAGGGCCTGGAGACCCAGTACTTC. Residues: CASSFSREGLETQYF.

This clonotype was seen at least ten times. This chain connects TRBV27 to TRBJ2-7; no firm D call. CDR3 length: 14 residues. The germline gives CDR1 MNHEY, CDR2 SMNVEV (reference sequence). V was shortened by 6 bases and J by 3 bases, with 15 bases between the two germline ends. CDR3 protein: CASRLNDDVYEQYF. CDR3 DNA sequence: TGTGCCAGCAGACTAAATGACGACGTCTACGAGCAGTACTTC.

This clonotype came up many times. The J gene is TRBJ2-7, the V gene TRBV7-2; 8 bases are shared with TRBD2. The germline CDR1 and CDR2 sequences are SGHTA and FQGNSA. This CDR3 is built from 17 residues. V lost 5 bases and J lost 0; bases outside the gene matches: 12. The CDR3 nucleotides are TGTGCCAGCAGCAGAGAAACTAGCGGCTATAGCTCCTACGAGCAGTACTTC. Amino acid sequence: CASSRETSGYSSYEQYF.

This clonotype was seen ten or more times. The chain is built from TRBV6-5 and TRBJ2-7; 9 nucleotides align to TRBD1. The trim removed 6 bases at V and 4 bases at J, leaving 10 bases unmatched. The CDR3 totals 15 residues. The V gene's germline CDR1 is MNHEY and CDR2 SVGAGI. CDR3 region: CASRTRWDREYEQYF. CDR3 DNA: TGTGCCAGCAGAACACGGTGGGACAGGGAATACGAGCAGTACTTC.

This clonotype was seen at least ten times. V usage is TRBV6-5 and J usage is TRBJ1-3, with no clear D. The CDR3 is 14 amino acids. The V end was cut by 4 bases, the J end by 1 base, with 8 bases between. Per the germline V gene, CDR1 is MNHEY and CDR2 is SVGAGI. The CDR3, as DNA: TGTGCCAGCAGTTTACGGGAATCTGGAAACACCATATATTTT. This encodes CASSLRESGNTIYF.

This CDR3 reads CASSPRGSVTEAFF. As DNA, the CDR3 is TGTGCCAGCAGTCCCAGGGGTTCGGTCACTGAAGCTTTCTTT. The chain has TRBV12-3 or TRBV12-4 and TRBJ1-1; D may be TRBD1 (6 bases). The CDR3 runs to 14 residues. Trimming took off 5 bases at V and 4 bases at J, with 14 bases between the two ends.

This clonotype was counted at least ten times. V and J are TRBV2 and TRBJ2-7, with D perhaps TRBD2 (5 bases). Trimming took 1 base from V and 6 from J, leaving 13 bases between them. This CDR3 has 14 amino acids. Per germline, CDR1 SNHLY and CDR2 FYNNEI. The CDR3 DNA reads TGTGCCAGCAGTGAAGATCCCCTAGGAGGCGAGCAGTACTTC. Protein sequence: CASSEDPLGGEQYF.

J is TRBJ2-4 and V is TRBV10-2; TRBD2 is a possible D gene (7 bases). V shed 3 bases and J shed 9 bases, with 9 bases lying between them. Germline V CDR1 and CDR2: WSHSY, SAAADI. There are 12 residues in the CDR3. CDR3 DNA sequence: TGCGCCAGCAGTGAAAGGGGGGGCATTCAGTACTTC. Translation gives CASSERGGIQYF.

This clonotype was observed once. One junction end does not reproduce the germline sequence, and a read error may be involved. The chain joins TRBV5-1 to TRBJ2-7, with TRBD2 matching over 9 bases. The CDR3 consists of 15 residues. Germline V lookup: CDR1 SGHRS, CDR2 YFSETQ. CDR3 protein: CASSQYSGSTYELYF. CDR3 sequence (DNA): TGCGCCAGCAGCCAATATAGCGGGAGTACATACGAGCTGTACTTC.

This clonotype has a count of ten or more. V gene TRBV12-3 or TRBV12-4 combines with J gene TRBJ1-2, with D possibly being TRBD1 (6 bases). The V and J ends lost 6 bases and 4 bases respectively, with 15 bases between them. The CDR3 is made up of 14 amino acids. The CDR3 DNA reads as TGTGCCAGCAGCCTACGGTTAGGGGGCTATGGCTACACCTTC. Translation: CASSLRLGGYGYTF.

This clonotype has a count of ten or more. The CDR3 spells CASSPPFRGNTEAFF. The CDR3 DNA follows: TGTGCCAGCTCACCACCGTTCCGGGGGAACACTGAAGCTTTCTTT. This rearrangement joins TRBV18 to TRBJ1-1; D unresolved. Per the germline V gene, CDR1 is KGHSH and CDR2 is LQKENI. This CDR3 is built from 15 residues. Trimming stripped 0 bases from V and 1 base from J, with 9 bases between.

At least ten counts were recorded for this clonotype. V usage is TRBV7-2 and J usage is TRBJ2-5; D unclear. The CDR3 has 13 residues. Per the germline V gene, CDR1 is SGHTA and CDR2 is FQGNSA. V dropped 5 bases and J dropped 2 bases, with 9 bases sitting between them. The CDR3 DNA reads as TGTGCCAGCAGCCCTCGGACGCAAGAGACCCAGTACTTC. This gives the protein CASSPRTQETQYF.

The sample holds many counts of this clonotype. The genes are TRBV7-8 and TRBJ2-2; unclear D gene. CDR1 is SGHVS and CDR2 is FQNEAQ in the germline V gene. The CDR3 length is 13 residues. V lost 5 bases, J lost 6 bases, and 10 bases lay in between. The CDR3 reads CASSLDRAGELFF. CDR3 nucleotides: TGTGCCAGCAGCCTCGACCGAGCCGGGGAGCTGTTTTTT. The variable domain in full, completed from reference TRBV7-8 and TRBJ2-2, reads GAGVSQSPRYKVAKRGQDVALRCDPISGHVSLFWYQQALGQGPEFLTYFQNEAQLDKSGLPSDRFFAERPEGSVSTLKIQRTQQEDSAVYLCASSLDRAGELFFGEGSRLTVL.

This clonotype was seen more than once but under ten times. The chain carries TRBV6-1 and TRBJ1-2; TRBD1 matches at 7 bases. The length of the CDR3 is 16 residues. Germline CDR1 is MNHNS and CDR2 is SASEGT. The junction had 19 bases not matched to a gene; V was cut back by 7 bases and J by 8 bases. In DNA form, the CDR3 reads TGTGCCAGCATCTTGCTAGGGGGACAGTCATCGGGCGGCTACACCTTC. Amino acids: CASILLGGQSSGGYTF.

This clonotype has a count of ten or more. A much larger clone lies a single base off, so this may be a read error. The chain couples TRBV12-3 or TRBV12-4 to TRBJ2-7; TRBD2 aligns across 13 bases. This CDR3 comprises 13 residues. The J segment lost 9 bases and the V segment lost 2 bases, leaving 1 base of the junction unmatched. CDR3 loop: CASSLRLAGGQYF. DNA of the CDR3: TGTGCCAGCAGTTTACGACTAGCGGGAGGGCAGTACTTC.

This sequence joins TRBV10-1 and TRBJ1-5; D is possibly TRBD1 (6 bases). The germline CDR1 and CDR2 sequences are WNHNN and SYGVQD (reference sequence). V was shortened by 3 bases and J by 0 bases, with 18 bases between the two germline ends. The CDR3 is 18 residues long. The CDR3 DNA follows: TGCGCCAGCAGTGAATTCGGCAGGGGAGGCGATAGCAATCAGCCCCAGCATTTT. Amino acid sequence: CASSEFGRGGDSNQPQHF.

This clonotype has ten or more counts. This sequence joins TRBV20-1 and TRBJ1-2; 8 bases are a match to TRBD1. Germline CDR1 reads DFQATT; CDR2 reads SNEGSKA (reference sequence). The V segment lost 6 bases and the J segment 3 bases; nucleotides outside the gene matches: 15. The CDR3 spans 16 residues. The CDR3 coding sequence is TGCAGTGCCAGATCGCTACGACAGGGGCCCTACTATGGCTACACCTTC. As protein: CSARSLRQGPYYGYTF.

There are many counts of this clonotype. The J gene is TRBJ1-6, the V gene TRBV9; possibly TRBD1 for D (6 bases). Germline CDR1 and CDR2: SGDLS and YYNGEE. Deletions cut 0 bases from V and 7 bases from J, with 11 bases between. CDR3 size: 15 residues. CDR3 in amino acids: CASSVGVGQNSPLHF. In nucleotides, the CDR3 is TGTGCCAGCAGCGTAGGTGTGGGACAAAATTCACCCCTCCACTTT.

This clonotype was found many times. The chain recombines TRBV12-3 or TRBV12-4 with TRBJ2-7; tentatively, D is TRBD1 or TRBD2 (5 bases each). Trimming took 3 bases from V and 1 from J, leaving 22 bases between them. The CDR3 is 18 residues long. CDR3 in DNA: TGTGCCAGCAGTTTGACTGCGCGTTTCGGGACGAAATCCTACGAGCAGTACTTC. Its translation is CASSLTARFGTKSYEQYF.

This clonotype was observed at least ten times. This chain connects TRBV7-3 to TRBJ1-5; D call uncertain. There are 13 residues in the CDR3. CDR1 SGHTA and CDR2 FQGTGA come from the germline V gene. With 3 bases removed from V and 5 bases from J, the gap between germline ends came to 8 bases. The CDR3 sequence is CASSLGMDQPQHF. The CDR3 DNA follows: TGTGCCAGCAGCTTGGGGATGGATCAGCCCCAGCATTTT.